This TCR beta chain is drawn from a study of patients and donors after allogeneic stem cell transplantation. MiXCR, run by TCRdb on the RT-PCR reads, gives a single entry per CDR3 protein. The profile shows approximately 430,000 distinct CDR3 sequences, 16% of them singletons. The CDR3 contains 15 residues. Germline CDR1 reads SGHRS; CDR2 reads YFSETQ. V trimming: 5 bases; J trimming: 4 bases; junction bases outside the gene matches: 8. This clonotype was counted a few times. V gene TRBV5-1 combines with J gene TRBJ2-3; 9 bases are a match to TRBD2. The clonotype comes from a human donor who was either an allogeneic HSCT recipient or a stem cell or donor lymphocyte infusion donor (not recorded which). It is not recorded whose cells these are; they may come from a transplant donor. The sequencing input was blood, either unsorted or a sorted T cell fraction (not recorded which). CDR3 amino acids: CASSHSGGRADTQYF. The DNA for the CDR3 is TGCGCCAGCAGTCATAGCGGGGGAAGGGCAGATACGCAGTATTTT.